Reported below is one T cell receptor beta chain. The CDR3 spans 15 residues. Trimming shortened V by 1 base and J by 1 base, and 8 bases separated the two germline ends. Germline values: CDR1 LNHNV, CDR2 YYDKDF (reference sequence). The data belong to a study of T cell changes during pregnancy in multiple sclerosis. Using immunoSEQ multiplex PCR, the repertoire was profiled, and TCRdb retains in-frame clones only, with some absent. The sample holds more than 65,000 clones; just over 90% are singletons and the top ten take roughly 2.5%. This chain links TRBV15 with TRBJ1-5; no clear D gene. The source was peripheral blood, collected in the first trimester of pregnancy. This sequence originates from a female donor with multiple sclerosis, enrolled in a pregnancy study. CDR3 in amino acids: CATSRGGRSNQPQHF. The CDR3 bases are TGTGCCACCAGCAGAGGAGGGAGAAGCAATCAGCCCCAGCATTTT. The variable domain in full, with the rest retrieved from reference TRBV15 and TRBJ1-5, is DAMVIQNPRYQVTQFGKPVTLSCSQTLNHNVMYWYQQKSSQAPKLLFHYYDKDFNNEADTPDNFQSRRPNTSFCFLDIRSPGLGDTAMYLCATSRGGRSNQPQHFGDGTRLSIL.